What follows are 3 T cell receptor beta chains derived from one specimen sequenced in a study of shared clonotypes between healthy human individuals. Only in-frame clones appear in the TCRdb table, and some are missing; sequencing was by immunoSEQ multiplex PCR. The repertoire has more than 2 million clones, approximately 94% of them found once; the top ten carry around 0.13%. Sequencing used naive CD4+ T cells sorted from blood. As for subset: CD45RA+ positively selected. These receptor sequences come from a man in his late teens or twenties in good health.

The chain recombines TRBV10-3 with TRBJ2-2, with TRBD1 identical over 10 bases. The CDR3 length is 14 residues. The J segment lost 5 bases and the V segment lost 6 bases, leaving 3 bases of the junction unmatched. CDR1 ENHRY and CDR2 SYGVKD come from the germline V gene. The CDR3 protein is CAIRDRGLTGELFF. CDR3 sequence (DNA): TGTGCCATCAGAGACAGGGGGCTTACCGGGGAGCTGTTTTTT.

This clone was picked up one time. The chain recombines TRBV27 with TRBJ2-2; 7 bases map to TRBD2. In germline, CDR1 is MNHEY, CDR2 SMNVEV (reference sequence). Trimming cost V 3 bases and J 6 bases; bases outside gene matches: 7. This CDR3 region has 15 residues. In DNA form, the CDR3 reads TGTGCCAGCAGTTTTGGCGGGGGATGGGCCGGGGAGCTGTTTTTT. It specifies CASSFGGGWAGELFF.

The chain has TRBV18 and TRBJ1-1, with 7 bases identical to TRBD1. The CDR3 contains 16 residues. The V gene's germline CDR1 is KGHSH and CDR2 LQKENI. J was trimmed by 1 base and V by 3 bases; bases with no gene match: 8. The CDR3 nucleotides are TGTGCCAGCTCACCCTCCCGGCAGGGGGAGAACACTGAAGCTTTCTTT. Amino acids: CASSPSRQGENTEAFF.